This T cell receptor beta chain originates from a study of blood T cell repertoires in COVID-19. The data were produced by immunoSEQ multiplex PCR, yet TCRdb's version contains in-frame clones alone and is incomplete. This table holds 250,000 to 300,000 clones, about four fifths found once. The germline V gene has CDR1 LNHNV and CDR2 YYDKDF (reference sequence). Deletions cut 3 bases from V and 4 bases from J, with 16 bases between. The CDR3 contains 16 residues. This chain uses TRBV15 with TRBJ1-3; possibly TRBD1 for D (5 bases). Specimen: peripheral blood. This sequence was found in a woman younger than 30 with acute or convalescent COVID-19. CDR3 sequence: CATSRARDGNGNTIYF. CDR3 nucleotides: TGTGCCACCAGCAGGGCGCGGGACGGTAACGGAAACACCATATATTTT.